The sequence of this TCR beta chain was determined in a study of T-cell reconstitution after alpha-beta-depleted transplantation in children. Researchers prepared the TCRbeta library using unique molecular identifiers, the study reports. MiXCR, run by TCRdb on the PCR reads, gives a single entry per CDR3 protein. The sample has around 93,000 distinct CDR3 sequences, roughly 8% seen once. The CDR3 spans 16 residues. V lost 6 bases and J lost 4, with 21 bases in between. The germline gives CDR1 MNHEY, CDR2 SVGEGT. This clonotype was obtained from a human donor who donated a stem cell graft to a child with congenital amegakaryocytic thrombocytopenia. This specimen consisted of PBMCs from the stem cell graft donor, obtained from the stem cell graft. The V and J genes are TRBV6-2 or TRBV6-3 and TRBJ2-5, with D perhaps matching TRBD1 (5 bases). CDR3 protein: CASSTSLDSPRETQYF. The DNA for the CDR3 is TGTGCCAGCAGCACTTCCCTTGACAGTCCCAGAGAGACCCAGTACTTC.